A selection of T cell receptor beta chains follows, all from one sample in a study of monozygotic twins with inflammatory bowel disease. TCRdb reworked the 5' RACE reads into one entry per CDR3 protein, no DNA. Its listing shows more than 350,000 distinct CDR3 sequences. The sample taken for sequencing was blood. These receptors all come from a human donor with ulcerative colitis or Crohn's disease, or a healthy co-twin of an affected twin (not recorded which). Each CDR3 is given with its conserved first and last residue.

v_gene	j_gene	CDR3aa
TRBV7-8	TRBJ2-2	CASSISGSTGELFF
TRBV6-6	TRBJ2-3	CASSWSSTDTQYF
TRBV18	TRBJ1-1	CASFRGQNTEAFF
TRBV7-9	TRBJ2-5	CASSLQAGVRETQYF
TRBV7-9	TRBJ2-2	CASSLIQGGGTGELFF
TRBV7-9	TRBJ2-4	CASSLVVGTKNIQYF
TRBV9	TRBJ2-7	CASSVGGWGRAYEQYF
TRBV7-2	TRBJ2-1	CASSSDKGQFF
TRBV27	TRBJ2-5	CASSLGASGIETQYF
TRBV4-2	TRBJ2-5	CASSQEPGRGETQYF
TRBV5-1	TRBJ1-2	CASRSDSLSYGYTF
TRBV11-3	TRBJ2-2	CASSSYTGELFF
TRBV7-7	TRBJ2-5	CASSPNRDRSVETQYF
TRBV7-6	TRBJ2-7	CASSSGRGSYEQYF
TRBV20-1	TRBJ2-3	CSASGIADTQYF
TRBV18	TRBJ2-7	CASSPPQGPRDEQYF
TRBV28	TRBJ1-1	CASQRQGPGGEAFF
TRBV4-2	TRBJ2-2	CASSQEPGGRTGELFF
TRBV15	TRBJ2-1	CATSTDSYNEQFF
TRBV12-3/TRBV12-4	TRBJ1-2	CASSLALTALDGYTF
TRBV5-1	TRBJ2-7	CASSLTASGSGEQYF
TRBV30	TRBJ2-6	CAWSKWASGANVLTF
TRBV5-6	TRBJ2-5	CASSARTDDPRYF
TRBV20-1	TRBJ1-5	CSARTDSPRGNQPQHF
TRBV5-1	TRBJ2-1	CASSFPASEQFF
TRBV7-9	TRBJ2-3	CASLRWGSDTQYF
TRBV10-3	TRBJ1-1	CAIRGRPDTEAFF
TRBV7-2	TRBJ1-4	CASRKTGVSYEKLFF
TRBV5-1	TRBJ2-1	CASSYLAGGMNEQFF
TRBV7-2	TRBJ1-3	CASSLVGSLSGNTIYF
TRBV6-1	TRBJ1-4	CATTPTQGRNEKLFF
TRBV20-1	TRBJ2-1	CSAGKNRGSVLSSYNEQFF
TRBV7-9	TRBJ1-6	CASSLGTGSPLHF
TRBV19	TRBJ2-2	CASAGQVATGELFF
TRBV10-3	TRBJ2-7	CAISDTGNEQYF
TRBV2	TRBJ2-3	CASRGGGWEDTQYF
TRBV2	TRBJ2-5	CASRRLASETQYF
TRBV12-3/TRBV12-4	TRBJ2-1	CASLSGFYNEQFF
TRBV7-9	TRBJ2-5	CASSLGNGGTETQYF
TRBV20-1	TRBJ1-2	CSADSSNYGYTF
TRBV27	TRBJ2-1	CASSQRSSGDRSSYNEQFF
TRBV24-1	TRBJ1-3	CATTTGGQGVENTIYF
TRBV12-3/TRBV12-4	TRBJ2-1	CASSLGAGGHNEQFF
TRBV5-1	TRBJ1-2	CASSWTGQGGGYTF
TRBV20-1	TRBJ2-3	CSASTSGSSPDTQYF
TRBV3-1	TRBJ1-3	CASSQDQGRRFGNTIYF
TRBV5-1	TRBJ1-3	CASSFAGQTSGNTIYF
TRBV7-2	TRBJ2-1	CASSPGDYPYNEQFF
TRBV3-1	TRBJ2-1	CASSPRLAGGGEQFF
TRBV5-1	TRBJ1-2	CASSLDGPHNGYTF
TRBV7-2	TRBJ2-5	CASSSTPKQIETQYF
TRBV12-3/TRBV12-4	TRBJ1-1	CASSSQRNTEAFF
TRBV5-1	TRBJ2-7	CASRYREKPLDEQYF
TRBV7-8	TRBJ1-1	CASSLGQPSLNTEAFF
TRBV5-6	TRBJ2-7	CASSPGVAGGAYEQYF
TRBV4-2	TRBJ2-2	CASSPWQLANTGELFF
TRBV12-3/TRBV12-4	TRBJ2-6	CASSWSGRYSGANVLTF
TRBV19	TRBJ1-1	CASSIGLRAEAFF
TRBV6-5	TRBJ1-2	CASRFSRDRGYGYTF